This is a list of T cell receptor beta chains from one sample in a study of technical replicates of blood from several donors. This table comes from immunoSEQ multiplex PCR, and its TCRdb copy is limited to in-frame clones, with some not included. Of about 94,000 clones in the sample, around 95% are singletons; the top ten hold 0.2% to 0.25%. Sequenced: T cells isolated from PBMCs. These receptors originate from a human donor in good health. Each CDR3 is given with its conserved first and last residue. A D gene is named only where the DNA matches it firmly. Some rows mark clone size as missing; the rest say once, few, many or name a class of expanded clone.

>TRBD2|.|TRBJ2-1|TRBV29-1
TGCAGCGTTGCTTTCGGGACTAGCGATAATGAGCAGTTCTTC
CSVAFGTSDNEQFF
>.|.|TRBJ1-1|TRBV11-2
TGTGCCAGCAGCCCTCACACAGTGAACACTGAAGCTTTCTTT
CASSPHTVNTEAFF
>TRBD2|.|TRBJ2-3|TRBV29-1
TGCAGCGTTGGGGCGCCTGCGGGAGTCACAGATACGCAGTATTTT
CSVGAPAGVTDTQYF
>TRBD2|.|TRBJ2-1|TRBV28
TGTGCCAGCAGCTCCTCCGCTAGCGGGCCTTACAATGAGCAGTTCTTC
CASSSSASGPYNEQFF
>TRBD2|.|TRBJ2-1|TRBV10-3
TGTGCCATCAGTGTGGGACTAGCGGGGGGGCGAGGAGAGCAGTTCTTC
CAISVGLAGGRGEQFF
>.|few|TRBJ1-3|TRBV2
TGTGCCAGCAGTGTGCTCGGGGGAAGAAGCTCGTGGGGAAACACCATATATTTT
CASSVLGGRSSWGNTIYF
>TRBD1|.|TRBJ1-5|TRBV28
TGTGCCAGCAGTTTAACACTGACAGGGATGAGACAGCCCCAGCATTTT
CASSLTLTGMRQPQHF
>TRBD1|.|TRBJ1-2|TRBV28
TGTGCCAGCAGTCGAAGTGGACAGGCGGCACAGGCCTCTAACTATGGCTACACCTTC
CASSRSGQAAQASNYGYTF
>.|.|TRBJ2-2|TRBV11-2
TGTGCCAGCAGCTTACCAGGGACCGGGGAGCTGTTTTTT
CASSLPGTGELFF
>.|.|TRBJ2-3|TRBV18
TGTGCCAGCTCACCAACAACAGATACGCAGTATTTT
CASSPTTDTQYF
>.|.|TRBJ1-6|TRBV5-1
TGCGCCAGCAGCTTCATTGACACGGCAGAAAGCTCCTATAATTCACCCCTCCACTTT
CASSFIDTAESSYNSPLHF
>.|.|TRBJ1-1|TRBV19
TGTGCCAGCTCCCTGACTTTGAACACTGAAGCTTTCTTT
CASSLTLNTEAFF
>TRBD2|.|TRBJ2-7|TRBV29-1
TGCAGCGTCGGCCCTAGCGGACTGCGACAGTACGAGCAGTACTTC
CSVGPSGLRQYEQYF
>TRBD2|.|TRBJ2-7|TRBV28
TGTGCCAGCAGTTTATCAATTCAGCGGGATGGCCCCTACGAGCAGTACTTC
CASSLSIQRDGPYEQYF
>.|.|TRBJ1-1|TRBV9
TGTGCCAGCAGCGTATGGCAGGGTGTGGCTGGAACTGAAGCTTTCTTT
CASSVWQGVAGTEAFF
>TRBD2|once|TRBJ2-7|TRBV7-9
TGTGCCAGCAGATCGACTAGCGGGAGACCCCTCGGGCAGTACTTC
CASRSTSGRPLGQYF
>TRBD2|.|TRBJ2-7|TRBV5-1
TGCGCCAGCAGTAGGCGGGGGGAATCCTACGAGCAGTACTTC
CASSRRGESYEQYF